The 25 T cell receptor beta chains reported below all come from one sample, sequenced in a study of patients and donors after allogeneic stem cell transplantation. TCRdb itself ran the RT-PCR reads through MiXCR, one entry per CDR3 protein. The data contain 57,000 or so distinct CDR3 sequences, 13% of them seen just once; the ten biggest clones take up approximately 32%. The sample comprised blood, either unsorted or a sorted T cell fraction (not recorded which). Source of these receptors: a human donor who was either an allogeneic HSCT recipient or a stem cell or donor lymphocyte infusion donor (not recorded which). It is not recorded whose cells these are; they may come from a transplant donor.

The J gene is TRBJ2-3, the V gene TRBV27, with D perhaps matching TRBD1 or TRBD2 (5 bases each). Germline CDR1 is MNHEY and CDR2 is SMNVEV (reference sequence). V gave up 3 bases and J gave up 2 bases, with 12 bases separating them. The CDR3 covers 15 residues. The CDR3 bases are TGTGCCAGCAGTTTCTACGGGACCGACACAGATACGCAGTATTTT. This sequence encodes CASSFYGTDTDTQYF.

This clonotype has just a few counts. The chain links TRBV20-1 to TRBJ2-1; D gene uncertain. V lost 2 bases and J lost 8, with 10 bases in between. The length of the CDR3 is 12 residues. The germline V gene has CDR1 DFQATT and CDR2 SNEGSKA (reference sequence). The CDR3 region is CSARPFRYEQFF. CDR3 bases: TGCAGTGCTAGACCCTTTCGATATGAGCAGTTCTTC.

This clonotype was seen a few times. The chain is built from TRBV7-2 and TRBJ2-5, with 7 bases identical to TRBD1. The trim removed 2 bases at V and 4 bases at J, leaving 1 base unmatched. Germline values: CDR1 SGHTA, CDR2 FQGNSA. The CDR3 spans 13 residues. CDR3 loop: CASSLHRGETQYF. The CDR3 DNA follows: TGTGCCAGCAGCTTACACAGGGGAGAGACCCAGTACTTC.

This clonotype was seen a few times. The CDR3 sequence: CASSGAGQPQHF. In DNA, the CDR3 is TGTGCCAGCAGCGGGGCTGGTCAGCCCCAGCATTTT. The rearrangement joins TRBV27 to TRBJ1-5, with a possible D match to TRBD1 (5 bases). The CDR3 has 12 residues. V lost 6 bases and J 6 bases, leaving 9 bases between the germline ends. Germline V gene data show CDR1 as MNHEY and CDR2 as SMNVEV (reference sequence).

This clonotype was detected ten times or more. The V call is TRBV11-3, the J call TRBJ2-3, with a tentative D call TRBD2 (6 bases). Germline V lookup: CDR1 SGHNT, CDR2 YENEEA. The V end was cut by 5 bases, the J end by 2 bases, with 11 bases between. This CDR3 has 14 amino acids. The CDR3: CASSPRDPTDTQYF. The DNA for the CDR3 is TGTGCCAGCAGCCCGCGGGACCCCACAGATACGCAGTATTTT. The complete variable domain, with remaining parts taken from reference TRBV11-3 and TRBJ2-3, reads EAGVVQSPRYKIIEKKQPVAFWCNPISGHNTLYWYLQNLGQGPELLIRYENEEAVDDSQLPKDRFSAERLKGVDSTLKIQPAELGDSAVYLCASSPRDPTDTQYFGPGTRLTVL.

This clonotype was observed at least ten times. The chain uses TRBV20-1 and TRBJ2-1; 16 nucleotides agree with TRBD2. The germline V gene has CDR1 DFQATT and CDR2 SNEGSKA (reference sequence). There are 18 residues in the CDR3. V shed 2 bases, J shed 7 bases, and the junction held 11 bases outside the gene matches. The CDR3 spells CSARKSTGTSGRANEQFF. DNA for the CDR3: TGCAGTGCTAGAAAGAGTACCGGGACTAGCGGGAGGGCGAATGAGCAGTTCTTC.

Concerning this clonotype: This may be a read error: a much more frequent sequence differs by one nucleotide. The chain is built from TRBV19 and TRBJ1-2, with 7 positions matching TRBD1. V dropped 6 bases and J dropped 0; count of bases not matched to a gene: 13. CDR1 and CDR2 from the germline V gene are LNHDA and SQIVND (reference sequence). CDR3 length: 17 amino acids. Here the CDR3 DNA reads TGTGCCAGTAGGCCCCGGGACAGACCCGTTTCTAACTATGGCTACACCTTC. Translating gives CASRPRDRPVSNYGYTF.

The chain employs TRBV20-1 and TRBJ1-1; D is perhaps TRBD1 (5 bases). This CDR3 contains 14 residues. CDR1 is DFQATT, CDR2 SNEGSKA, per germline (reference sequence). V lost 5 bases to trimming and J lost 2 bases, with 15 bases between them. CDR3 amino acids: CSAPLGGYNTEAFF. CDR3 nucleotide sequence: TGCAGTGCTCCGCTGGGGGGTTATAACACTGAAGCTTTCTTT.

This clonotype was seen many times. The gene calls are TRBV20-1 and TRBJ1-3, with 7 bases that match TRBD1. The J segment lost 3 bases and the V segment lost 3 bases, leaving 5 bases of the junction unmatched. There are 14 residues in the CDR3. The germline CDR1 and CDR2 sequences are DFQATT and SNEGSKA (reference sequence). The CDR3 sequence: CSARPTGVGNTIYF. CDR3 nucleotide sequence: TGCAGTGCTAGGCCCACAGGGGTTGGAAACACCATATATTTT.

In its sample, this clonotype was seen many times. The CDR3 here is CASSLVPPGREQFF. In DNA form, the CDR3 reads TGTGCCAGCAGCTTAGTCCCCCCGGGACGAGAGCAGTTCTTC. This chain joins TRBV11-2 and TRBJ2-1; D is tentatively TRBD1 or TRBD2 (5 bases each). The CDR3 runs 14 residues. Trimming stripped 1 base from V and 10 bases from J, with 14 bases between. Germline CDR1 reads SGHAT; CDR2 reads FQNNGV.

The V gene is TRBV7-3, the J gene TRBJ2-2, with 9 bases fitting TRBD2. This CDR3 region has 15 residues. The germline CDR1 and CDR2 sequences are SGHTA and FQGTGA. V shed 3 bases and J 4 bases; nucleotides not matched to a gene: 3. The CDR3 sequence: CASSFAGGGTGELFF. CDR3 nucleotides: TGTGCCAGCAGCTTTGCGGGAGGGGGCACCGGGGAGCTGTTTTTT.

CDR3: CASSPKSTSGRDNEQFF. In nucleotides, the CDR3 is TGTGCCAGCAGCCCGAAATCGACTAGCGGGAGGGACAATGAGCAGTTCTTC. J is TRBJ2-1 and V is TRBV9; 14 bases fit TRBD2. The CDR3 loop spans 17 amino acids. CDR1 and CDR2 (germline): SGDLS, YYNGEE. V shed 4 bases, J shed 5 bases, and the junction held 8 bases outside the gene matches.

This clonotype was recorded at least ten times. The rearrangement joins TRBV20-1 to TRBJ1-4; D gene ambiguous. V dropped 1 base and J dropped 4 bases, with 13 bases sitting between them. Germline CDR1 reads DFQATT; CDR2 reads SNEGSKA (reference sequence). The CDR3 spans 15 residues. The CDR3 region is CSARGQGSSNEKLFF. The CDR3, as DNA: TGCAGTGCTAGAGGCCAAGGTAGTAGTAATGAAAAACTGTTTTTT.

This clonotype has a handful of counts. CDR3 sequence reads: CASSLTGEYQETQYF. In nucleotides, the CDR3 is TGCGCCAGCAGCTTGACAGGGGAGTACCAAGAGACCCAGTACTTC. The chain is built from TRBV5-1 and TRBJ2-5; 7 positions agree with TRBD1. The germline gives CDR1 SGHRS, CDR2 YFSETQ. CDR3 length: 15 residues. Trimming cost V 1 base and J 0 bases; bases outside gene matches: 3.

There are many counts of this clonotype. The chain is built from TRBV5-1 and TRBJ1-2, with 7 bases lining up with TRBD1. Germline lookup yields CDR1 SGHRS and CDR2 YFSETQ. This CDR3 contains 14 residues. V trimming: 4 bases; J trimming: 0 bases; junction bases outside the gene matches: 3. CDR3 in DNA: TGCGCCAGCAGCCGGGACAGTACTAACTATGGCTACACCTTC. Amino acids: CASSRDSTNYGYTF.

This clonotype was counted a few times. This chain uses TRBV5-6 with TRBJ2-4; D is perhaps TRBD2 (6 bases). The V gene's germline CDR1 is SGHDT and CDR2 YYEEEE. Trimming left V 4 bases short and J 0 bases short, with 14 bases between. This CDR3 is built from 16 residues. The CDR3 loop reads CASSRPDGRAKNIQYF. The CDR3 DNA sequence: TGTGCCAGCAGCCGCCCGGACGGGAGAGCCAAAAACATTCAGTACTTC. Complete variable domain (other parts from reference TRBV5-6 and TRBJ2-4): DAGVTQSPTHLIKTRGQQVTLRCSPKSGHDTVSWYQQALGQGPQFIFQYYEEEERQRGNFPDRFSGHQFPNYSSELNVNALLLGDSALYLCASSRPDGRAKNIQYFGAGTRLSVL.

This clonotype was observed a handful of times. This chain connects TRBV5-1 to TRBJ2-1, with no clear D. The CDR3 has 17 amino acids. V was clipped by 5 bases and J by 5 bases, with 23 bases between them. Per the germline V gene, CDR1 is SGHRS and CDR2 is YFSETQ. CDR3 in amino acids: CASSHNVRTKVDNEQFF. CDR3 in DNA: TGCGCCAGCAGTCATAACGTCAGGACGAAGGTGGACAATGAGCAGTTCTTC.

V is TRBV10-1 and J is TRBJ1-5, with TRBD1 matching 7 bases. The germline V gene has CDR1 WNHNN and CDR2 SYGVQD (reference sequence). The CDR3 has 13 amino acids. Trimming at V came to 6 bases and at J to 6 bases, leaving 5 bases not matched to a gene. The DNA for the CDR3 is TGCGCCAGCAGCTCGACAGGGCCTCAGCCCCAGCATTTT. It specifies CASSSTGPQPQHF.

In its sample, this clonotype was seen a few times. This CDR3 reads CASSLSEPYEQYF. DNA for the CDR3: TGTGCCAGCAGTTTATCGGAGCCTTACGAGCAGTACTTC. The chain carries TRBV12-3 or TRBV12-4 and TRBJ2-7, with D unclear. This CDR3 is 13 amino acids long. V shed 2 bases and J shed 4 bases, with 9 bases lying between them.

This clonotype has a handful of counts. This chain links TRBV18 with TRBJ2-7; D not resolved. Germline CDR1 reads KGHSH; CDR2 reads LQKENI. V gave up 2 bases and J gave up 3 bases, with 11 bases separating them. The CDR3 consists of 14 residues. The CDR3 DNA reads TGTGCCAGCTCACCAAGGGCCGAATACTACGAGCAGTACTTC. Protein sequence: CASSPRAEYYEQYF.

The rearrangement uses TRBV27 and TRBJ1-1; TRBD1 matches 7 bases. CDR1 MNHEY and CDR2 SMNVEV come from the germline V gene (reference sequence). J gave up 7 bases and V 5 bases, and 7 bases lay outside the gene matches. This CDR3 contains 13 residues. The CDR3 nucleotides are TGTGCCAGCAGTCGCGGACAGGAATATGAAGCTTTCTTT. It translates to CASSRGQEYEAFF.

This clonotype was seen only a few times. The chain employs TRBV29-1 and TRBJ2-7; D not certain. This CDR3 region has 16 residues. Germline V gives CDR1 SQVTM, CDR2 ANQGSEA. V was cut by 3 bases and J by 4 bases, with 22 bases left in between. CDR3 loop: CSVEVSDVSELYEQYF. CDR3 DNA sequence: TGCAGCGTTGAGGTCAGTGACGTCTCAGAGTTGTACGAGCAGTACTTC.

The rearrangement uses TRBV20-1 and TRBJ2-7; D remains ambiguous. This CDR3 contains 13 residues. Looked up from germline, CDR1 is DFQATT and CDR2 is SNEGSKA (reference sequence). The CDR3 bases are TGCAGCGCCGAGACGGCAGTCTCCTACGAGCAGTACTTC. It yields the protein CSAETAVSYEQYF.

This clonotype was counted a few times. Here the CDR3 DNA reads TGTGCCAGCAGTTACTTGACTAGCGGGGGCACAGATACGCAGTATTTT. The encoded protein is CASSYLTSGGTDTQYF. V is TRBV6-5 and J is TRBJ2-3, with TRBD2 identical over 11 bases. Trimming took 1 base from V and 1 from J; bases not matched to a gene: 1. The CDR3 runs to 16 residues. CDR1 and CDR2 (germline): MNHEY, SVGAGI.

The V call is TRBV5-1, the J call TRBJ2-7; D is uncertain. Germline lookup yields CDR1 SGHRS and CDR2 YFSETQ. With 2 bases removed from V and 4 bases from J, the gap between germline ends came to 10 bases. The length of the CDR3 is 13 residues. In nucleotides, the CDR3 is TGCGCCAGCAGCTTCCGGGCCGAATACGAGCAGTACTTC. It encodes CASSFRAEYEQYF. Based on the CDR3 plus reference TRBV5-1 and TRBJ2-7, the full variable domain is KAGVTQTPRYLIKTRGQQVTLSCSPISGHRSVSWYQQTPGQGLQFLFEYFSETQRNKGNFPGRFSGRQFSNSRSEMNVSTLELGDSALYLCASSFRAEYEQYFGPGTRLTVT.